A single T cell receptor beta chain is shown here with its context. Its antigen is not known. Sequenced by immunoSEQ multiplex PCR; TCRdb stores in-frame clones only, minus some. The data hold 150,000 or so clones, with around 93% observed a single time. This sample stems from a study of T cell responses to AZD1222 COVID-19 vaccine. In the study overall: Analysis merged second doses at about 4 or about 12 weeks. Findings and caveats of the study: Clonal diversity was possibly underestimated; the donors were predominantly white British and more often female. Repertoires were collected only later (after the peak T cell response had occurred). Spike-specific TCR repertoires showed rising breadth and depth after two AZD1222 doses.

The sequence derives from an adult in good health. Sample: peripheral blood, taken on day 0 of AZD1222 vaccination.

The CDR3 DNA reads as TGCGCCAGCTCGGGACAGGGAGACGAGCAGTACTTC. Protein product: CASSGQGDEQYF. The gene calls are TRBV5-1 and TRBJ2-7; 9 bases are shared with TRBD1. Germline lookup yields CDR1 SGHRS and CDR2 YFSETQ. V shed 7 bases and J 5 bases; nucleotides not matched to a gene: 4. The CDR3 runs to 12 residues.